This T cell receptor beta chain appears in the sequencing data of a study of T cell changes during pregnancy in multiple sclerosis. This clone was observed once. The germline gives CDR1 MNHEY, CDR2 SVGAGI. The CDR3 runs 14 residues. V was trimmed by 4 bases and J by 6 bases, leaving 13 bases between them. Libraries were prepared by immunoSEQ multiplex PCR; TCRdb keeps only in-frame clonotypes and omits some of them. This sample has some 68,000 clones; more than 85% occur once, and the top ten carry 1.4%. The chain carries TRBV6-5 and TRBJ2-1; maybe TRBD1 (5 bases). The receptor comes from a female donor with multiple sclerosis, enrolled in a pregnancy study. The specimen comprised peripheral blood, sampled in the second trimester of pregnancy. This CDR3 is CASSFLRGVNEQFF. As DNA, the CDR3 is TGTGCCAGCAGTTTTTTAAGGGGTGTCAATGAGCAGTTCTTC.